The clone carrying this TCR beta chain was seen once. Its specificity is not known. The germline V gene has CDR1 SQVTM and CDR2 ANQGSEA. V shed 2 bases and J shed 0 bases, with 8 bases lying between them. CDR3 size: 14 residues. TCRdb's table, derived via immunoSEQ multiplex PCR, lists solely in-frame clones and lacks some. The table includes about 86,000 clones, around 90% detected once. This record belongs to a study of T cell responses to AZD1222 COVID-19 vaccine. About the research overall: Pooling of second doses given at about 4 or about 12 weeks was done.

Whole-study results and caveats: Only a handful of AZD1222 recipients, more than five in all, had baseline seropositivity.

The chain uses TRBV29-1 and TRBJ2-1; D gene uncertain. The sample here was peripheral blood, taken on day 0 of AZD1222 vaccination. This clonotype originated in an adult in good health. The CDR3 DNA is TGCAGCGTTGAAAAGGGATTCTCCTACAATGAGCAGTTCTTC. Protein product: CSVEKGFSYNEQFF.